This entry lists 4 T cell receptor beta chains sequenced from one sample in a study of blood T cell repertoires in COVID-19. Clones were read by immunoSEQ multiplex PCR, and TCRdb kept only the in-frame ones, dropping some. The sample contains a few hundred thousand clones, about 80% of which appear only once. The source material was PBMCs or T cells enriched from blood (not recorded which). The receptor set was obtained from a man between 35 and 55 years old who had recovered from COVID-19.

V is TRBV27 and J is TRBJ2-2, with 7 bases aligning to TRBD2. The length of the CDR3 is 15 residues. V dropped 0 bases and J dropped 4; count of bases not matched to a gene: 2. Germline CDR1 MNHEY, CDR2 SMNVEV (reference sequence). CDR3: CASSLSRGITGELFF. CDR3 sequence (DNA): TGTGCCAGCAGTTTATCGCGGGGGATCACCGGGGAGCTGTTTTTT.

This chain links TRBV3-1 (or the pseudogene TRBV3-2) with TRBJ1-6; 8 bases align to TRBD1. The CDR3 is 14 residues long. V dropped 9 bases and J dropped 10; count of bases not matched to a gene: 11. Germline CDR1 LGHDT, CDR2 YNNKEL (reference sequence). CDR3 amino acids: CASNRGTRTSPLHF. CDR3 coding DNA: TGTGCCAGTAACAGGGGGACAAGGACCTCACCCCTCCACTTT.

V usage is TRBV7-9 and J usage is TRBJ2-7; D possibly corresponds to TRBD2 (5 bases). The CDR3 has 15 residues. Germline V gene lookup returns CDR1 SEHNR and CDR2 FQNEAQ (reference sequence). Trimming cost V 5 bases and J 0 bases, with 14 bases left between them. Written as DNA, the CDR3 is TGTGCCAGCAGCCCCGTGGACTTCGTCTCCTACGAGCAGTACTTC. Residues: CASSPVDFVSYEQYF.

The chain has TRBV12-5 and TRBJ2-7; the match to TRBD1 covers 8 bases. The V gene's germline CDR1 is LGHNT and CDR2 FRNRAP. Trimming took 3 bases from V and 0 from J; bases not matched to a gene: 4. This CDR3 is built from 15 residues. In DNA, the CDR3 is TGTGCTAGTGGTTTCCGGGACAGGAGCTCCTACGAGCAGTACTTC. This translates into CASGFRDRSSYEQYF.